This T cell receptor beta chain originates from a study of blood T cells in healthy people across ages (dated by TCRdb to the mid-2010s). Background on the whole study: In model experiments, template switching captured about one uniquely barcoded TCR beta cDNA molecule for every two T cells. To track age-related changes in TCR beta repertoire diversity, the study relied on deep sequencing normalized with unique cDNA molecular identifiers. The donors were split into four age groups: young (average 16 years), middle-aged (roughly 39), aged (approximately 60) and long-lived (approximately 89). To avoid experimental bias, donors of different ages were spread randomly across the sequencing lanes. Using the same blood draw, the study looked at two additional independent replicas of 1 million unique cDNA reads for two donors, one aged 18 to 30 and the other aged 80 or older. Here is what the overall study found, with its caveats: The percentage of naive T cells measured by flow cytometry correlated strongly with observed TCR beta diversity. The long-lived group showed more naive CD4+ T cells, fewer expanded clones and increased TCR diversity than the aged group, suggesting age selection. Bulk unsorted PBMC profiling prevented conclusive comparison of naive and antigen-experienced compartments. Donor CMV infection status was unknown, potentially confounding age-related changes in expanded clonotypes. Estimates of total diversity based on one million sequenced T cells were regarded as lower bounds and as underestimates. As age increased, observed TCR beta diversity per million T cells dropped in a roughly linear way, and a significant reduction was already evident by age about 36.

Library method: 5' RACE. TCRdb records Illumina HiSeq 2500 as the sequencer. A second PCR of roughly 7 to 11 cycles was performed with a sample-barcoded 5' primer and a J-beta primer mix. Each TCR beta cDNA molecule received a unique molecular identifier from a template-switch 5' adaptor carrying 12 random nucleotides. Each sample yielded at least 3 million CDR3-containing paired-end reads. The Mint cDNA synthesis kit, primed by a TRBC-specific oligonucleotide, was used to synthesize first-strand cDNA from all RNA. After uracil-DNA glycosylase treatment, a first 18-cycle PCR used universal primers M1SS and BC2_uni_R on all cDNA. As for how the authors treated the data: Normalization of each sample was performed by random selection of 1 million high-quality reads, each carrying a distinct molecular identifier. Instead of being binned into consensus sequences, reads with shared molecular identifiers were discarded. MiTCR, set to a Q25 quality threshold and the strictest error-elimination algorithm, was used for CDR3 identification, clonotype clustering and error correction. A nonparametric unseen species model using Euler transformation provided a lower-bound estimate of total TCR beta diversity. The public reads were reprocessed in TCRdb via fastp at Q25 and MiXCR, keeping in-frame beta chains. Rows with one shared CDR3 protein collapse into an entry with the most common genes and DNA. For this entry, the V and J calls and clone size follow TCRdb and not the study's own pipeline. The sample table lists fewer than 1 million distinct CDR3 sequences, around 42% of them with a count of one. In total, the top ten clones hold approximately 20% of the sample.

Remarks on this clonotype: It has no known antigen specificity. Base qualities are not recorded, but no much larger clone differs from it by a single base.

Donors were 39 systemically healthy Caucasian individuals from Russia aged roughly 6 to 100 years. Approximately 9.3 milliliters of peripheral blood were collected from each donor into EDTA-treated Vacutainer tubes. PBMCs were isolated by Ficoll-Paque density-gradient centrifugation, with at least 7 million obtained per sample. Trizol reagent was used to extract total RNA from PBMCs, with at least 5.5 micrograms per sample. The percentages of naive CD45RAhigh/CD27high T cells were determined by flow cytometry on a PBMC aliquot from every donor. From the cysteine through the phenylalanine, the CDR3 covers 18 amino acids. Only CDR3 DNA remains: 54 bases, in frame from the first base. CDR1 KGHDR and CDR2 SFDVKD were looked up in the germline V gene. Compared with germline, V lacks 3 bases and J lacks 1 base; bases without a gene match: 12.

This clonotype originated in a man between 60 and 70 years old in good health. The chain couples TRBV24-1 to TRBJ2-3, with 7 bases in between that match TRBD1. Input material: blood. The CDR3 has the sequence CATSDPPSTGTGTDTQYF. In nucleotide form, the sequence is TGTGCCACCAGTGATCCTCCGTCGACAGGGACGGGCACAGATACGCAGTATTTT.